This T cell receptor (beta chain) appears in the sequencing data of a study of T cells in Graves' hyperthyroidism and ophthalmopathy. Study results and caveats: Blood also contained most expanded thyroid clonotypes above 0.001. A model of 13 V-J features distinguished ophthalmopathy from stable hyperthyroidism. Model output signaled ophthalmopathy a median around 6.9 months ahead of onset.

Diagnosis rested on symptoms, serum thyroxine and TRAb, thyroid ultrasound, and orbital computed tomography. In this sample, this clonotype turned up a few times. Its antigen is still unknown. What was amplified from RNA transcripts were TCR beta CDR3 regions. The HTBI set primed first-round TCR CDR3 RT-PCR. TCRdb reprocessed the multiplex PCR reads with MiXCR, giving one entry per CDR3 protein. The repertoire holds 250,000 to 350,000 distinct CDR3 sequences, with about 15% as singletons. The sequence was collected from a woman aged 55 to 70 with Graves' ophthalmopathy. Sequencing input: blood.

The CDR3 loop is CASSATPGLATKTQYF. CDR3 in DNA: TGTGCCAGCAGCGCAACTCCGGGACTAGCGACGAAGACCCAGTACTTC. The chain is built from TRBV7-2 and TRBJ2-5; 10 bases are a match to TRBD2. This CDR3 is built from 16 residues. From germline, CDR1 is SGHTA and CDR2 FQGNSA. The V and J ends lost 5 bases and 6 bases, in that order; junction bases with no gene match: 12.